One sample yielded the 29 T cell receptor beta chains listed below, sequenced in a study of response to subunit inactivated influenza vaccine. TCRdb re-analysed the RT-PCR reads in MiXCR, keeping a single row per CDR3 protein. The sample yields 500,000 to 550,000 distinct CDR3 sequences, around 8% seen once. The material sequenced was PBMCs from blood, taken less than 25 months after vaccination. The receptors were sampled from a man in his fifties or sixties who received an inactivated influenza vaccine.

The J gene is TRBJ1-4, the V gene TRBV20-1; no definite D call. There are 14 residues in the CDR3. V lost 4 bases and J lost 4, with 13 bases in between. In germline, CDR1 is DFQATT, CDR2 SNEGSKA (reference sequence). The CDR3 region has the DNA TGCAGTGCTACAACCGATAGGATTAATGAAAAACTGTTTTTT. Its protein product is CSATTDRINEKLFF.

In its sample, this clonotype was seen many times. This chain uses TRBV20-1 with TRBJ2-7, with D unresolved. This CDR3 has 15 amino acids. V lost 1 base, J lost 0 bases, and 13 bases lay in between. Germline loops: CDR1 DFQATT, CDR2 SNEGSKA (reference sequence). The CDR3 loop reads CSARVPSRNSYEQYF. The CDR3 DNA follows: TGCAGTGCTAGAGTTCCTTCCCGGAACTCCTACGAGCAGTACTTC.

The chain joins TRBV5-1 to TRBJ1-6, with 7 bases fitting TRBD1. There are 14 residues in the CDR3. From germline, CDR1 is SGHRS and CDR2 YFSETQ. V was clipped by 4 bases and J by 10 bases; unmatched bases: 8. In DNA, the CDR3 is TGCGCCAGCAGCCCAGGGGGGATCGGATCACCCCTCCACTTT. Residues: CASSPGGIGSPLHF. Complete variable domain (other parts from reference TRBV5-1 and TRBJ1-6): KAGVTQTPRYLIKTRGQQVTLSCSPISGHRSVSWYQQTPGQGLQFLFEYFSETQRNKGNFPGRFSGRQFSNSRSEMNVSTLELGDSALYLCASSPGGIGSPLHFGNGTRLTVT.

The V and J genes are TRBV6-1 and TRBJ1-1, with unresolved D. The CDR3 sequence is 16 residues long. Germline V gene lookup returns CDR1 MNHNS and CDR2 SASEGT. Trimming removed 6 bases at V and 1 base at J, with 18 bases between. The CDR3 protein is CASSHPSSRGNTEAFF. In DNA, the CDR3 is TGTGCCAGCAGCCACCCCTCTTCCCGGGGGAACACTGAAGCTTTCTTT.

The CDR3: CSAIPGGDSPLHF. The CDR3 DNA is TGCAGTGCTATCCCCGGGGGGGATTCACCCCTCCACTTT. This sequence joins TRBV20-1 and TRBJ1-6; weak D call: TRBD1 (5 bases). Trimming cost V 4 bases and J 8 bases, with 12 bases left between them. Looked up from germline, CDR1 is DFQATT and CDR2 is SNEGSKA (reference sequence). This CDR3 contains 13 residues.

This chain links TRBV30 with TRBJ2-3; D unresolved. Trimming pared 4 bases from V and 6 bases from J, leaving 17 bases between. CDR1 and CDR2 from the germline V gene are GTSNPN and SVGIG (reference sequence). The CDR3 loop spans 14 amino acids. DNA of the CDR3: TGTGCCTGGAATCTGGGGTCTATATCGGATACGCAGTATTTT. Translating gives CAWNLGSISDTQYF.

The J gene is TRBJ1-4, the V gene TRBV20-1; 7 bases fit TRBD1. V trimming: 1 base; J trimming: 3 bases; junction bases outside the gene matches: 8. Germline loops: CDR1 DFQATT, CDR2 SNEGSKA (reference sequence). The CDR3 runs to 16 residues. CDR3 in amino acids: CSARADRASANEKLFF. In DNA, the CDR3 is TGCAGTGCTAGAGCCGACAGGGCATCGGCTAATGAAAAACTGTTTTTT.

There are a few counts of this clonotype. V usage is TRBV12-3 or TRBV12-4 and J usage is TRBJ2-3, with 7 positions matching TRBD2. V gave up 1 base and J gave up 5 bases; unmatched junction bases: 9. The CDR3 sequence is 16 residues long. The CDR3 loop is CASSLGRGRLGDTQYF. The CDR3 DNA is TGTGCCAGCAGTTTAGGTCGCGGGAGACTGGGAGATACGCAGTATTTT.

This clonotype was found a few times. The junction and the germline gene differ at one end; a read error may be behind it. The CDR3 is CSATKKAGAAF. The CDR3 DNA sequence: TGCAGTGCTACAAAAAAAGCCGGGGCCGCCTTC. V is TRBV20-1 and J is TRBJ2-1; D tentatively reads TRBD1 or TRBD2 (5 bases each). This CDR3 has 11 amino acids. Germline V gives CDR1 DFQATT, CDR2 SNEGSKA (reference sequence).

This clonotype was picked up a small number of times. V gene TRBV7-2 combines with J gene TRBJ1-2; D uncertain. In germline, CDR1 is SGHTA, CDR2 FQGNSA. V was trimmed by 5 bases and J by 3 bases, leaving 13 bases between them. This CDR3 has 14 amino acids. The CDR3 DNA reads as TGTGCCAGCAGCCCGCGGCCCGGCGACTATGGCTACACCTTC. This encodes CASSPRPGDYGYTF. The full variable domain, completed using reference TRBV7-2 and TRBJ1-2, is GAGVSQSPSNKVTEKGKDVELRCDPISGHTALYWYRQSLGQGLEFLIYFQGNSAPDKSGLPSDRFSAERTGGSVSTLTIQRTQQEDSAVYLCASSPRPGDYGYTFGSGTRLTVV.

This clonotype occurred many times. This chain connects TRBV12-3 or TRBV12-4 to TRBJ1-2; tentatively, D is TRBD1 (5 bases). V lost 6 bases and J lost 4, with 12 bases in between. This CDR3 is 13 amino acids long. CDR3 in DNA: TGTGCCAGCAGCCCGGACACCGTCTATGGCTACACCTTC. This sequence encodes CASSPDTVYGYTF.

This clonotype was found many times. The chain has TRBV12-3 or TRBV12-4 and TRBJ2-2; the match to TRBD2 covers 9 bases. The CDR3 totals 16 residues. V was clipped by 5 bases and J by 4 bases; unmatched bases: 8. CDR3 residues: CASSPVGRGGTGELFF. As DNA, the CDR3 is TGTGCCAGCAGTCCGGTCGGGCGGGGGGGCACCGGGGAGCTGTTTTTT.

This clonotype was seen at least ten times. The J gene is TRBJ2-5, the V gene TRBV7-9, with TRBD1 matching 8 bases. V lost 5 bases to trimming and J lost 5 bases; unmatched junction nucleotides: 10. Germline V gene data show CDR1 as SEHNR and CDR2 as FQNEAQ (reference sequence). This CDR3 contains 15 residues. The CDR3 reads CASSLRQGTDETQYF. The CDR3 nucleotides are TGTGCCAGCAGCCTTAGACAGGGGACGGATGAGACCCAGTACTTC.

V is TRBV25-1 and J is TRBJ2-2; 11 bases map to TRBD2. Germline V gene sequence: CDR1 MGHDK, CDR2 SYGVNS. The CDR3 runs 17 residues. Germline trimming cut 4 bases from V and 3 bases from J; bases unmatched to any gene: 7. The CDR3, as DNA: TGTGCCAGCAGTGCTACACCGGGACTAGCGGACACCGGGGAGCTGTTTTTT. As protein: CASSATPGLADTGELFF.

This clonotype appeared many times. This chain uses TRBV12-3 or TRBV12-4 with TRBJ1-1; maybe TRBD1 (5 bases). The CDR3 is 14 residues long. V lost 3 bases, J lost 6 bases, and 14 bases lay in between. DNA of the CDR3: TGTGCCAGCAGTTTGGGGGGACGAACCGCTGAAGCTTTCTTT. This gives the protein CASSLGGRTAEAFF.

The chain is built from TRBV27 and TRBJ1-2, with TRBD1 identical over 8 bases. The CDR3 loop spans 19 amino acids. Germline lookup yields CDR1 MNHEY and CDR2 SMNVEV (reference sequence). With 0 bases clipped from V and 4 bases from J, the junction kept 16 bases outside the gene matches. CDR3 region: CASSLSSRQGARAGYGYTF. CDR3 nucleotide sequence: TGTGCCAGCAGTTTATCATCCCGGCAGGGGGCGCGGGCTGGCTATGGCTACACCTTC.

The rearrangement joins TRBV11-2 to TRBJ2-3; the match to TRBD2 covers 9 bases. J gave up 4 bases and V 3 bases, and 14 bases lay outside the gene matches. There are 18 residues in the CDR3. CDR1 and CDR2 from the germline V gene are SGHAT and FQNNGV. CDR3 bases: TGTGCCAGCAGCTTGATGGGGTCGGCGGGGGGGAGGGCAGATACGCAGTATTTT. It translates to CASSLMGSAGGRADTQYF.

Points on this clonotype: This clone may be a read error of a much larger clone one base away. J is TRBJ2-1 and V is TRBV29-1, with 10 bases lining up with TRBD1. V dropped 5 bases and J dropped 1; count of bases not matched to a gene: 11. The CDR3 totals 17 residues. Germline lookup yields CDR1 SQVTM and CDR2 ANQGSEA. The CDR3, as DNA: TGCAGCGTTTCCGGGACAGGGGCCCTCCTATCCTACAATGAGCAGTTCTTC. The encoded protein is CSVSGTGALLSYNEQFF.

This clonotype was detected only a few times. The chain joins TRBV7-2 to TRBJ2-5; D not resolved. This CDR3 has 12 residues. The germline gives CDR1 SGHTA, CDR2 FQGNSA. Trimming shortened V by 5 bases and J by 5 bases, and 9 bases separated the two germline ends. The CDR3 spells CASSPSPETQYF. The CDR3, as DNA: TGTGCCAGCAGCCCCTCTCCCGAGACCCAGTACTTC.

This clonotype appeared many times. The V and J genes are TRBV5-1 and TRBJ2-2; D possibly corresponds to TRBD2 (6 bases). Trimming pared 0 bases from V and 4 bases from J, leaving 22 bases between. From germline, CDR1 is SGHRS and CDR2 YFSETQ. This CDR3 has 19 amino acids. CDR3 nucleotide sequence: TGCGCCAGCAGCTTGGCCTGGACTACAACACCTCGAGGCACCGGGGAGCTGTTTTTT. Its translation is CASSLAWTTTPRGTGELFF.

In this sample, this clonotype turned up many times. The gene calls are TRBV15 and TRBJ1-2, with 12 bases fitting TRBD1. The CDR3 consists of 15 residues. CDR1 LNHNV and CDR2 YYDKDF come from the germline V gene (reference sequence). V lost 5 bases and J lost 4; bases outside the gene matches: 5. Written as DNA, the CDR3 is TGTGCCACCAGCCCGGGACAGGGGGCAAGCTATGGCTACACCTTC. Encoded protein: CATSPGQGASYGYTF.

This sequence joins TRBV18 and TRBJ1-1; 11 bases are a match to TRBD1. Germline lookup yields CDR1 KGHSH and CDR2 LQKENI. The trim removed 6 bases at V and 6 bases at J, leaving 9 bases unmatched. The CDR3 has 15 amino acids. The CDR3 here is CASSPVPGQGAEAFF. CDR3 coding DNA: TGTGCCAGCTCCCCTGTTCCGGGACAGGGGGCTGAAGCTTTCTTT.

This clonotype appeared many times. This chain links TRBV20-1 with TRBJ2-7, with a weak D call TRBD2 (5 bases). Trimming took 4 bases from V and 7 from J, leaving 14 bases between them. This CDR3 comprises 12 residues. Germline V gene data show CDR1 as DFQATT and CDR2 as SNEGSKA (reference sequence). The CDR3: CSATPGVGEQYF. CDR3 coding DNA: TGCAGTGCTACCCCCGGGGTGGGGGAGCAGTACTTC.

Ten or more counts support this clonotype. The chain has TRBV2 and TRBJ1-1, with D perhaps matching TRBD1 (5 bases). The length of the CDR3 is 14 residues. V lost 3 bases and J 3 bases, leaving 11 bases between the germline ends. Germline V lookup: CDR1 SNHLY, CDR2 FYNNEI. The CDR3 DNA follows: TGTGCCAGCAGTGACCCCACAGGTTACACTGAAGCTTTCTTT. Amino acid sequence: CASSDPTGYTEAFF.

V is TRBV10-3 and J is TRBJ2-3, with D hard to call. The CDR3 is 13 residues long. Germline V gene lookup returns CDR1 ENHRY and CDR2 SYGVKD. V lost 0 bases and J 6 bases, leaving 7 bases between the germline ends. The CDR3 nucleotides read TGTGCCATCAGTGAGTCGACTCCGGATACGCAGTATTTT. It is translated as CAISESTPDTQYF.

This clonotype has a handful of counts. The CDR3 sequence is CASSQQGVWETQYF. The CDR3 DNA sequence: TGCGCCAGCAGTCAGCAGGGGGTTTGGGAGACCCAGTACTTC. The chain is built from TRBV5-1 and TRBJ2-5, with 7 bases matching TRBD1. The germline V gene has CDR1 SGHRS and CDR2 YFSETQ. CDR3 length: 14 amino acids. Unmatched junction bases numbered 9, after V lost 5 bases and J lost 5 bases.

Regarding this clonotype: A read error may explain this, as a much larger clone is one base away. V and J are TRBV11-2 and TRBJ2-7; tentative D call: TRBD1 (6 bases). V lost 6 bases and J lost 2, with 8 bases in between. The CDR3 runs 12 residues. The V gene's germline CDR1 is SGHAT and CDR2 FQNNGV. CDR3 in DNA: TGTGCCAGCAGACAGGGAACCTACGAGCAGTACTTC. This codes for CASRQGTYEQYF.

This clonotype was counted at least ten times. The chain combines TRBV4-2 with TRBJ2-7; 7 bases fit TRBD2. The CDR3 covers 16 residues. Germline-derived CDR1 and CDR2 are LGHNA and YNFKEQ. V was clipped by 0 bases and J by 1 base; unmatched bases: 6. CDR3 region: CASSQDRRAGSYEQYF. DNA of the CDR3: TGTGCCAGCAGCCAAGATAGGCGAGCGGGATCCTACGAGCAGTACTTC.

This clonotype was seen at least ten times. This chain connects TRBV7-2 to TRBJ1-5; the D gene is possibly TRBD1 (5 bases). V was trimmed by 1 base and J by 7 bases, leaving 8 bases between them. Per the germline V gene, CDR1 is SGHTA and CDR2 is FQGNSA. The CDR3 totals 13 residues. CDR3 coding DNA: TGTGCCAGCAGCTTAGGAGGGGCGCAGCCCCAGCATTTT. Translation: CASSLGGAQPQHF.